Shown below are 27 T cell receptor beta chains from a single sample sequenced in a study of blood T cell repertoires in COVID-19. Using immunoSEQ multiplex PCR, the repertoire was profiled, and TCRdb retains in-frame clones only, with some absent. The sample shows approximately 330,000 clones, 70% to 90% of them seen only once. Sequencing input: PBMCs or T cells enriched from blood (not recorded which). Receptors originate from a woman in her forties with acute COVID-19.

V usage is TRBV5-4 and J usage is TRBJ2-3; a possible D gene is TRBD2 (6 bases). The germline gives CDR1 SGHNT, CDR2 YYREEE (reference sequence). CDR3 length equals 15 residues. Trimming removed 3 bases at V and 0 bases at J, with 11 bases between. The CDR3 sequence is CASSSGTSSTDTQYF. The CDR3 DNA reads TGTGCCAGCAGCTCCGGGACTTCTAGCACAGATACGCAGTATTTT.

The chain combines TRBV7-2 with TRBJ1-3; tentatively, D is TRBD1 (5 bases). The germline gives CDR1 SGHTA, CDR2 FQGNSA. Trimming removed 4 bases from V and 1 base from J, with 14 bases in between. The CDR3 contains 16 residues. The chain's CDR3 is CASSSTSGTSGNTIYF. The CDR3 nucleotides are TGTGCCAGCAGCTCTACCTCCGGGACTTCTGGAAACACCATATATTTT.

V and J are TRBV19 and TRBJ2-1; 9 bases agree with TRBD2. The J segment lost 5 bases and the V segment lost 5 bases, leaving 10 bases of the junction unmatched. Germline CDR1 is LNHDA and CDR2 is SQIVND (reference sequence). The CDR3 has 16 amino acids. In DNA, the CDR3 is TGTGCCAGTAGTTTAAGCAGGACTAGCGTCAACAATGAGCAGTTCTTC. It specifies CASSLSRTSVNNEQFF.

Here the CDR3 reads CASSTVSGELFF. The CDR3, as DNA: TGTGCCAGTAGTACGGTATCGGGGGAGCTGTTTTTT. The chain employs TRBV19 and TRBJ2-2; no definite D call. The ends were cut back, 4 bases at V and 8 bases at J, with 8 bases in the middle. This CDR3 comprises 12 residues. Germline CDR1 is LNHDA and CDR2 is SQIVND (reference sequence).

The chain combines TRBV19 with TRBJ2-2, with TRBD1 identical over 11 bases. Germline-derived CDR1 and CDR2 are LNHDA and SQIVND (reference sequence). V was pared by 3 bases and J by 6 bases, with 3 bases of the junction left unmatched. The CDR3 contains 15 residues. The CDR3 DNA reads TGTGCCAGTAGTATGCCGGGACAGGGGGCCGGGGAGCTGTTTTTT. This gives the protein CASSMPGQGAGELFF.

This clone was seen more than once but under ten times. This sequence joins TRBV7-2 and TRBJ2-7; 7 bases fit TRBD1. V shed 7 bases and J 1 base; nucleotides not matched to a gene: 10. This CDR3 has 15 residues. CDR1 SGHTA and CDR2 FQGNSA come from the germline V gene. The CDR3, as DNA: TGTGCCAGCACCTCCGGGACAGTTTTTTCCTACGAGCAGTACTTC. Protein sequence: CASTSGTVFSYEQYF.

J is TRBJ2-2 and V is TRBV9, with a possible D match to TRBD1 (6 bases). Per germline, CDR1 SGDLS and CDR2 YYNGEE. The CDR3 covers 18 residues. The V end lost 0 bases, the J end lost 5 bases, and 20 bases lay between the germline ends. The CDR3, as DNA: TGTGCCAGCAGCGTAGCTCATCTCAGGGGCGGAAGTACCGGGGAGCTGTTTTTT. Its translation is CASSVAHLRGGSTGELFF.

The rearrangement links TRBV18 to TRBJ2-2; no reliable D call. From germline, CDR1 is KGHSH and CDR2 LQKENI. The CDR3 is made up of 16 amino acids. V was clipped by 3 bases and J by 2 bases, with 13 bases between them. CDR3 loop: CASSPSPPSNTGELFF. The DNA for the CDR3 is TGTGCCAGCTCACCGAGTCCCCCCTCTAACACCGGGGAGCTGTTTTTT.

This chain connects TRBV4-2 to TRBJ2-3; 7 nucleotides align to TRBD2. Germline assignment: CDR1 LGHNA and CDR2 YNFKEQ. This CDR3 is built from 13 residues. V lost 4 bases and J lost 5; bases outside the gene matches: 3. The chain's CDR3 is CASSRGGKDTQYF. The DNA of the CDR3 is TGTGCCAGCAGCCGCGGGGGAAAAGATACGCAGTATTTT.

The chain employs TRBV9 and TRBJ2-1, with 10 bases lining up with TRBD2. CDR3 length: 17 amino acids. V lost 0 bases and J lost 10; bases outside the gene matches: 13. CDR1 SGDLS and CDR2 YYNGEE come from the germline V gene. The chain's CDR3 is CASSVASGRAYNEEQFF. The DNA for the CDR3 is TGTGCCAGCAGCGTAGCCAGCGGGAGGGCCTACAATGAGGAGCAGTTCTTC.

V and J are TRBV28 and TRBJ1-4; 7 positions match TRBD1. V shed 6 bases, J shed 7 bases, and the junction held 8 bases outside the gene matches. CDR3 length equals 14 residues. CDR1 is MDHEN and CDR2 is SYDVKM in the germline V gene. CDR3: CASSLTGLGEKLFF. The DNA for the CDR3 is TGTGCCAGCAGCTTGACAGGGCTGGGTGAAAAACTGTTTTTT.

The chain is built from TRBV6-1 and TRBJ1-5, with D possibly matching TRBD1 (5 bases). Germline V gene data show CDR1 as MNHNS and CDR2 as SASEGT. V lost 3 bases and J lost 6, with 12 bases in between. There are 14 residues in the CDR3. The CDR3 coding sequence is TGTGCCAGCAGTGAGCGGGGGGGGAGTCAGCCCCAGCATTTT. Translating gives CASSERGGSQPQHF.

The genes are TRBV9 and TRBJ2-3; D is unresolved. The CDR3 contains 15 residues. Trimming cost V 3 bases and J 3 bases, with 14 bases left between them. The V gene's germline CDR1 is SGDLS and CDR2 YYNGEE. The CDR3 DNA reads TGTGCCAGCAGCGACAGCCAAGTAATGACAGATACGCAGTATTTT. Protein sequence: CASSDSQVMTDTQYF.

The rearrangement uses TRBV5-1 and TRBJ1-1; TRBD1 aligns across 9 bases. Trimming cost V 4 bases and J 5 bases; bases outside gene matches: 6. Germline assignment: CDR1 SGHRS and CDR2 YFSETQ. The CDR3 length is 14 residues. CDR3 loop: CASSTEQGATEAFF. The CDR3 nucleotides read TGCGCCAGCAGCACGGAACAGGGGGCAACTGAAGCTTTCTTT. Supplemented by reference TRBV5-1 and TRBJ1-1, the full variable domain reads KAGVTQTPRYLIKTRGQQVTLSCSPISGHRSVSWYQQTPGQGLQFLFEYFSETQRNKGNFPGRFSGRQFSNSRSEMNVSTLELGDSALYLCASSTEQGATEAFFGQGTRLTVV.

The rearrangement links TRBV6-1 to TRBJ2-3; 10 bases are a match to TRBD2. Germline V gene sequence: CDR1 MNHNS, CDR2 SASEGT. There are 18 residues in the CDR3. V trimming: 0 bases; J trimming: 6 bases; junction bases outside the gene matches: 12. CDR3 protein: CASSEAVSSGSRWDTQYF. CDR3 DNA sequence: TGTGCCAGCAGTGAAGCTGTGTCTAGCGGGAGTAGATGGGATACGCAGTATTTT.

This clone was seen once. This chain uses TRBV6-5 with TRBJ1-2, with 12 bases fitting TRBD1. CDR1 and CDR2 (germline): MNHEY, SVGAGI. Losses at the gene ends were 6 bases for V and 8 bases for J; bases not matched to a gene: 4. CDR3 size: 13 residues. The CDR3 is CASRDGTGGGYTF. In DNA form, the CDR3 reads TGTGCCAGCAGGGACGGGACAGGGGGCGGCTACACCTTC.

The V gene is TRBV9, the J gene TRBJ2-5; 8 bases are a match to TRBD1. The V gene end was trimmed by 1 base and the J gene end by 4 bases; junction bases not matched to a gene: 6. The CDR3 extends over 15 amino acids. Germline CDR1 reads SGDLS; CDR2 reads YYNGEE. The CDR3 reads CASSVRSQGVETQYF. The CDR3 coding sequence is TGTGCCAGCAGCGTAAGATCACAGGGGGTAGAGACCCAGTACTTC.

The CDR3 nucleotides are TGTGCTAGTGGTTTGGGAGGGCTAGCTACTAACTATGGCTACACCTTC. Encoded protein: CASGLGGLATNYGYTF. This sequence joins TRBV12-5 and TRBJ1-2; unclear D gene. V lost 1 base and J lost 0, with 12 bases in between. The CDR3 consists of 16 residues. Germline CDR1 reads LGHNT; CDR2 reads FRNRAP.

The CDR3 is CASSQGSGTRPYEQYF. The CDR3 region has the DNA TGTGCCAGCAGCCAAGGTTCCGGGACAAGACCCTACGAGCAGTACTTC. This chain uses TRBV3-1 (or the pseudogene TRBV3-2) with TRBJ2-7; a possible D gene is TRBD1 (6 bases). Trimming cost V 1 base and J 2 bases, with 15 bases left between them. The CDR3 is made up of 16 amino acids. The germline V gene encodes CDR1 LGHDT and CDR2 YNNKEL (reference sequence).

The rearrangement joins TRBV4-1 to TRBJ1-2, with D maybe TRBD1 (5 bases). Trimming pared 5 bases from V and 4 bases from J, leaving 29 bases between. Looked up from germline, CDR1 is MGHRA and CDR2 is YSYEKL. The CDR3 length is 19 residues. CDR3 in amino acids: CASSWAREVGTHLFYGYTF. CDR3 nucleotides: TGCGCCAGCAGCTGGGCCAGGGAGGTCGGGACGCACCTCTTCTATGGCTACACCTTC.

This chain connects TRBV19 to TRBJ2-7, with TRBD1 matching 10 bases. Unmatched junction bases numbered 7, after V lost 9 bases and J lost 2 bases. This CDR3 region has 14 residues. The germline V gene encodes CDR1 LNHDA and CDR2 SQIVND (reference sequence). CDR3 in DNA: TGTGCCAGCCGCCGGGACAGGGGTACCTACGAGCAGTACTTC. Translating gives CASRRDRGTYEQYF.

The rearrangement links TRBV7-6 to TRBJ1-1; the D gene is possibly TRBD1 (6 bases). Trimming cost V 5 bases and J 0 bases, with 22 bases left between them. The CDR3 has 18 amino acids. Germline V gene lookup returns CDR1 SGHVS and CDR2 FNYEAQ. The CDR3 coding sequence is TGTGCCAGCAGCCCCTCCCGGCGGACAGAGGCCTTGAACACTGAAGCTTTCTTT. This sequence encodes CASSPSRRTEALNTEAFF.

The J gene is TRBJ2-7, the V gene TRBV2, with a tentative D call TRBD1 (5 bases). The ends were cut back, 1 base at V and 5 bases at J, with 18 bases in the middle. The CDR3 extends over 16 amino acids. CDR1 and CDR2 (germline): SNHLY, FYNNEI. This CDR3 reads CASSEDPQGIYDEQYF. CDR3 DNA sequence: TGTGCCAGCAGTGAAGACCCCCAGGGAATATATGACGAGCAGTACTTC.

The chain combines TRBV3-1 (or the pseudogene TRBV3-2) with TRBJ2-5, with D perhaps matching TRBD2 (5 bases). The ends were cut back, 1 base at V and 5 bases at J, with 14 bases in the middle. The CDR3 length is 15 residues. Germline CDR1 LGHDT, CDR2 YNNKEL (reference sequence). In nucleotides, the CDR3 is TGTGCCAGCAGCCAAGGCGGGTCCCCGAGGGAGACCCAGTACTTC. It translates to CASSQGGSPRETQYF.

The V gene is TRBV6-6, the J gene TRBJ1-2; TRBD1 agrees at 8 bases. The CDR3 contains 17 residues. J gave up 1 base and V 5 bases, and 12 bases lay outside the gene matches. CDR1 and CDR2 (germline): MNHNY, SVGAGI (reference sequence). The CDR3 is CASSRGDRRRLNYGYTF. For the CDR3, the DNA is TGTGCCAGCAGTCGGGGGGACAGGAGACGACTTAACTATGGCTACACCTTC.

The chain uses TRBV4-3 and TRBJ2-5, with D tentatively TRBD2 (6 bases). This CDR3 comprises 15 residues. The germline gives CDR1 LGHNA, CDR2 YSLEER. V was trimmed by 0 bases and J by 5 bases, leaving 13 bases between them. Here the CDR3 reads CASSQDRLVGETQYF. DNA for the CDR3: TGCGCCAGCAGCCAAGATAGACTAGTAGGGGAGACCCAGTACTTC.

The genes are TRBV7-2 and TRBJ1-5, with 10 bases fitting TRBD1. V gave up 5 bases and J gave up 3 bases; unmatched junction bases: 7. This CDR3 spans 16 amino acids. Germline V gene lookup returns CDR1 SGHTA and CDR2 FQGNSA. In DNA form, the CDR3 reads TGTGCCAGCAGCAGACAGGGGGCGAGTCCCAATCAGCCCCAGCATTTT. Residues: CASSRQGASPNQPQHF.